Following are 16 T cell receptor beta chains from one sample sequenced in a study of shared clonotypes between healthy human individuals. The protocol was immunoSEQ multiplex PCR, while the TCRdb copy is restricted to in-frame clones and leaves out a portion. Here the sample spans millions of clones, just over 90% being singletons. Terminally differentiated effector memory CD45RA+ cells were excluded by CCR7 positive selection of CD45RO-negative cells. Sequencing was carried out using naive CD8+ T cells from PBMCs. The receptors originated from a man aged 18 to 30 in good health. Some clones in this sample may be carry-over from other donors' samples.

J is TRBJ2-1 and V is TRBV9; weak D call: TRBD2 (6 bases). The germline gives CDR1 SGDLS, CDR2 YYNGEE. Trimming removed 4 bases from V and 5 bases from J, with 19 bases in between. The CDR3 covers 16 residues. The chain's CDR3 is CASSLTIPGLNNEQFF. CDR3 sequence (DNA): TGTGCCAGCAGCCTTACGATTCCGGGACTGAACAATGAGCAGTTCTTC.

V and J are TRBV10-3 and TRBJ2-7, with a weak D call TRBD2 (6 bases). CDR1 and CDR2 (germline): ENHRY, SYGVKD. The CDR3 has 14 residues. Trimming cost V 2 bases and J 4 bases, with 12 bases left between them. CDR3 coding DNA: TGTGCCATCAGTGAGGATGGACTAACGTACGAGCAGTACTTC. Encoded protein: CAISEDGLTYEQYF.

The genes are TRBV27 and TRBJ2-3, with D possibly being TRBD1 or TRBD2 (5 bases each). Germline assignment: CDR1 MNHEY and CDR2 SMNVEV (reference sequence). Trimming pared 5 bases from V and 1 base from J, leaving 19 bases between. The CDR3 totals 17 residues. The CDR3 is CASSPLPGGWGTDTQYF. The CDR3, as DNA: TGTGCCAGCAGTCCCCTGCCTGGGGGTTGGGGCACAGATACGCAGTATTTT.

With regard to this clone: Germline is not matched at one junction end, which may reflect a read error. This chain joins TRBV11-2 and TRBJ2-7; 7 nucleotides line up with TRBD2. The germline V gene has CDR1 SGHAT and CDR2 FQNNGV. CDR3 length equals 13 residues. The CDR3 DNA reads as TGTGCCAGCAGCGCCCGACTAGCCTATGAGCAGTACTTC. Its translation: CASSARLAYEQYF.

The V gene is TRBV5-6, the J gene TRBJ1-2; a weak D match, TRBD1 (5 bases). Deletions cut 0 bases from V and 4 bases from J, with 13 bases between. CDR3 size: 15 residues. CDR1 and CDR2 (germline): SGHDT, YYEEEE. The CDR3: CASSLESVRVYGYTF. The CDR3 DNA follows: TGTGCCAGCAGCTTGGAATCTGTCAGGGTCTATGGCTACACCTTC.

The V call is TRBV2, the J call TRBJ1-5; no clear D. Per the germline V gene, CDR1 is SNHLY and CDR2 is FYNNEI. The CDR3 covers 13 residues. Trimming stripped 5 bases from V and 1 base from J, with 6 bases between. DNA of the CDR3: TGTGCCAGCAGTCAGTTGAGCAATCAGCCCCAGCATTTT. Its protein product is CASSQLSNQPQHF.

This chain uses TRBV19 with TRBJ2-5; 7 nucleotides line up with TRBD2. The germline V gene has CDR1 LNHDA and CDR2 SQIVND (reference sequence). Losses at the gene ends were 7 bases for V and 5 bases for J; bases not matched to a gene: 10. There are 14 residues in the CDR3. The CDR3 DNA follows: TGTGCCAGTATGGGGGGGTCCGTGCGGGAGACCCAGTACTTC. Translated, it gives CASMGGSVRETQYF.

This clone was recorded only once. CDR3 sequence reads: CASSERPSGRALFPTDTQYF. The CDR3 coding sequence is TGTGCCAGCAGTGAACGGCCTAGCGGGAGGGCCCTCTTCCCCACAGATACGCAGTATTTT. The chain uses TRBV2 and TRBJ2-3; TRBD2 aligns across 12 bases. This CDR3 has 20 amino acids. Looked up from germline, CDR1 is SNHLY and CDR2 is FYNNEI. J was trimmed by 2 bases and V by 2 bases; bases with no gene match: 14.

The sample holds a few counts of this clone. The chain carries TRBV27 and TRBJ1-5; D might be TRBD1 (6 bases). Trimming cost V 5 bases and J 5 bases, with 13 bases left between them. Germline-derived CDR1 and CDR2 are MNHEY and SMNVEV (reference sequence). The CDR3 has 14 residues. The DNA of the CDR3 is TGTGCCAGCAGTCTCGGGACACCTTATCAGCCCCAGCATTTT. Residues: CASSLGTPYQPQHF.

The chain carries TRBV19 and TRBJ1-1; D might be TRBD1 (6 bases). V shed 3 bases and J shed 0 bases, with 17 bases lying between them. The V gene's germline CDR1 is LNHDA and CDR2 SQIVND (reference sequence). This CDR3 spans 17 amino acids. The CDR3 region is CASSIRGTYNMNTEAFF. The CDR3 DNA sequence: TGTGCCAGTAGTATCCGCGGGACATACAACATGAACACTGAAGCTTTCTTT. Combining the CDR3 with reference TRBV19 and TRBJ1-1 gives the whole variable domain DGGITQSPKYLFRKEGQNVTLSCEQNLNHDAMYWYRQDPGQGLRLIYYSQIVNDFQKGDIAEGYSVSREKKESFPLTVTSAQKNPTAFYLCASSIRGTYNMNTEAFFGQGTRLTVV.

The chain links TRBV4-2 to TRBJ2-3, with 7 bases that match TRBD2. This CDR3 spans 15 amino acids. Germline V gene lookup returns CDR1 LGHNA and CDR2 YNFKEQ. Losses at the gene ends were 3 bases for V and 1 base for J; bases not matched to a gene: 4. Here the CDR3 reads CASSQELARTDTQYF. CDR3 DNA sequence: TGTGCCAGCAGCCAGGAACTAGCGCGCACAGATACGCAGTATTTT.

The chain couples TRBV5-5 to TRBJ1-3; D gene uncertain. From germline, CDR1 is SGHKS and CDR2 YYEKEE (reference sequence). Trimming took 1 base from V and 2 from J, leaving 16 bases between them. This CDR3 contains 17 residues. The CDR3 is CASSLPPRQLAGNTIYF. Written as DNA, the CDR3 is TGTGCCAGCAGCTTGCCACCCCGACAACTAGCTGGAAACACCATATATTTT.

In regard to this clone: The same CDR3 arises from other DNA sequences in this sample as well. V gene TRBV27 combines with J gene TRBJ2-7; no firm D call. This CDR3 has 12 amino acids. Looked up from germline, CDR1 is MNHEY and CDR2 is SMNVEV (reference sequence). Trimming left V 0 bases short and J 6 bases short, with 6 bases between. The CDR3 spells CASSLSSGEQYF. In nucleotides, the CDR3 is TGTGCCAGCAGTTTATCGTCTGGCGAGCAGTACTTC.

This clone appeared a single time. J is TRBJ2-1 and V is TRBV7-9, with TRBD1 matching over 7 bases. The junction had 8 bases not matched to a gene; V was cut back by 4 bases and J by 2 bases. The CDR3 is made up of 16 amino acids. CDR1 is SEHNR and CDR2 is FQNEAQ in the germline V gene (reference sequence). The CDR3 reads CASSSRQGITYNEQFF. The CDR3 DNA reads as TGTGCCAGCAGCTCCCGACAGGGAATTACCTACAATGAGCAGTTCTTC.

This clone was observed a single time. The rearrangement joins TRBV10-3 to TRBJ2-6; 12 bases line up with TRBD2. Germline CDR1 ENHRY, CDR2 SYGVKD. Germline trimming cut 6 bases from V and 0 bases from J; bases unmatched to any gene: 0. This CDR3 comprises 16 residues. CDR3 coding DNA: TGTGCCATCAGGACTAGCGGGAGCTCTGGGGCCAACGTCCTGACTTTC. It specifies CAIRTSGSSGANVLTF.

The chain uses TRBV6-1 and TRBJ2-7; D could derive from TRBD1 or TRBD2 (5 bases each). Germline V gene sequence: CDR1 MNHNS, CDR2 SASEGT. The V gene lost 3 bases and the J gene lost 3 bases, with 9 bases spanning the gap. The CDR3 consists of 13 residues. This CDR3 is CASSEGPFYEQYF. The DNA of the CDR3 is TGTGCCAGCAGTGAGGGACCCTTCTACGAGCAGTACTTC.